Each of the 23 T cell receptor beta chains below was sequenced from the same sample in a study of cytomegalovirus exposure and HLA in healthy donors. Primers for the PCR totalled 60 Vbeta and 13 Jbeta. TCRdb's copy holds only in-frame clones and misses some; the assay was immunoSEQ multiplex PCR. The data hold about 260,000 clones, with roughly 70% observed a single time. Material: PBMCs. The receptors were gathered from a female donor in good health and CMV-seronegative.

The CDR3 DNA is TGTGCCAGCAGTGAGCCGACGGGACAAACCTACGAGCAGTACTTC. It codes for CASSEPTGQTYEQYF. The chain employs TRBV2 and TRBJ2-7; weak D call: TRBD1 (6 bases). V was clipped by 3 bases and J by 2 bases, with 14 bases between them. Germline assignment: CDR1 SNHLY and CDR2 FYNNEI. CDR3 length equals 15 residues.

V gene TRBV4-1 combines with J gene TRBJ1-3; D remains unclear. V lost 5 bases to trimming and J lost 0 bases, with 14 bases between them. The CDR3 is made up of 16 amino acids. Germline lookup yields CDR1 MGHRA and CDR2 YSYEKL. CDR3 protein: CASSSSRPLSGNTIYF. The CDR3 DNA sequence: TGCGCCAGCAGCTCGTCCAGGCCCCTCTCTGGAAACACCATATATTTT.

This rearrangement joins TRBV11-1 to TRBJ2-1, with D possibly matching TRBD1 (6 bases). This CDR3 region has 18 residues. Trimming took 0 bases from V and 0 from J, leaving 15 bases between them. Germline values: CDR1 SGHAT, CDR2 FQDESV (reference sequence). The CDR3: CASSLAGWGHSSYNEQFF. The CDR3 DNA is TGTGCCAGCAGCTTAGCGGGGTGGGGGCACAGCTCCTACAATGAGCAGTTCTTC.

The chain links TRBV27 to TRBJ2-7; 9 bases fit TRBD1. This CDR3 region has 17 residues. CDR1 and CDR2 (germline): MNHEY, SMNVEV (reference sequence). V shed 6 bases, J shed 5 bases, and the junction held 17 bases outside the gene matches. Written as DNA, the CDR3 is TGTGCCAGCAGCCCTACGCCGGGACAGGGTTATTCAGACGAGCAGTACTTC. This gives the protein CASSPTPGQGYSDEQYF.

This clone occurred a few times. This sequence joins TRBV11-3 and TRBJ2-5; 11 nucleotides match TRBD2. The CDR3 is 17 residues long. Losses at the gene ends were 7 bases for V and 2 bases for J; bases not matched to a gene: 12. From germline, CDR1 is SGHNT and CDR2 YENEEA. CDR3 protein: CASTSGLASGRQETQYF. The CDR3 coding sequence is TGTGCCAGCACCTCAGGACTTGCTAGCGGGAGGCAAGAGACCCAGTACTTC.

To note about this clone: Other DNA sequences in this sample translate to the same CDR3. The CDR3, as DNA: TGTGCCAGCAGTGAAACAGGGAACTATGGCTACACCTTC. Translation gives CASSETGNYGYTF. The chain uses TRBV6-1 and TRBJ1-2; weak D call: TRBD1 (6 bases). The V end was cut by 2 bases, the J end by 2 bases, with 6 bases between. The germline V gene has CDR1 MNHNS and CDR2 SASEGT. This CDR3 is built from 13 residues.

This chain uses TRBV4-1 with TRBJ2-1; 10 nucleotides agree with TRBD2. V lost 5 bases to trimming and J lost 10 bases; unmatched junction nucleotides: 11. The CDR3 contains 15 residues. CDR1 and CDR2 from the germline V gene are MGHRA and YSYEKL. DNA for the CDR3: TGCGCCAGCAGCGGGCTAGCGGGAGATCTAAGGGAGCAGTTCTTC. Protein product: CASSGLAGDLREQFF.

The CDR3 DNA reads TGTGCCAGCAAGTTTCAGGGAAGCACTGAAGCTTTCTTT. Its translation: CASKFQGSTEAFF. J is TRBJ1-1 and V is TRBV6-1, with a weak D call TRBD1 (5 bases). The CDR3 is 13 residues long. The V and J ends lost 7 bases and 4 bases respectively, with 13 bases between them. The germline V gene encodes CDR1 MNHNS and CDR2 SASEGT.

As to this clone: Other DNA sequences from this sample encode an identical CDR3 as well. The V call is TRBV19, the J call TRBJ2-1; 11 nucleotides match TRBD2. The CDR3 is 15 residues long. V lost 6 bases, J lost 8 bases, and 9 bases stayed unmatched. Germline CDR1 is LNHDA and CDR2 is SQIVND (reference sequence). The CDR3 DNA reads as TGTGCCAGTAGCATCCTAGCGGGAGGAGGCGATGAGCAGTTCTTC. Its translation is CASSILAGGGDEQFF.

This chain links TRBV28 with TRBJ2-2; the D is unclear. The CDR3 extends over 12 amino acids. With 2 bases removed from V and 6 bases from J, the gap between germline ends came to 4 bases. Germline CDR1 reads MDHEN; CDR2 reads SYDVKM. CDR3: CASSLSAGELFF. The CDR3 bases are TGTGCCAGCAGTTTAAGCGCCGGGGAGCTGTTTTTT.

The rearrangement links TRBV7-9 to TRBJ1-3; D gene ambiguous. The CDR3 runs to 12 residues. V lost 5 bases and J lost 7, with 9 bases in between. Germline V gives CDR1 SEHNR, CDR2 FQNEAQ (reference sequence). The CDR3 here is CASSPSGNTIYF. CDR3 nucleotides: TGTGCCAGCAGCCCTTCCGGGAACACCATATATTTT.

The chain joins TRBV30 to TRBJ2-7; possibly TRBD1 for D (5 bases). CDR3 length equals 12 residues. Germline CDR1 and CDR2: GTSNPN and SVGIG (reference sequence). Trimming removed 4 bases at V and 6 bases at J, with 13 bases between. In DNA form, the CDR3 reads TGTGCCTGGAAGCGCAGGGAAAGCGAGCAGTACTTC. Translation gives CAWKRRESEQYF.

This chain connects TRBV19 to TRBJ2-7, with 8 bases identical to TRBD1. J gave up 7 bases and V 3 bases, and 11 bases lay outside the gene matches. CDR1 is LNHDA and CDR2 is SQIVND in the germline V gene (reference sequence). The CDR3 totals 15 residues. The CDR3 DNA reads as TGTGCCAGTAGTATCGGTGGACAGGGTTGGGGGGAGCAGTACTTC. Amino acid sequence: CASSIGGQGWGEQYF.

The chain carries TRBV6-1 and TRBJ2-7, with D possibly being TRBD1 (6 bases). V lost 4 bases to trimming and J lost 2 bases, with 15 bases between them. Per the germline V gene, CDR1 is MNHNS and CDR2 is SASEGT. The CDR3 is 15 amino acids. The chain's CDR3 is CASSVQDSAAYEQYF. CDR3 DNA: TGTGCCAGCAGTGTTCAGGACAGTGCGGCCTACGAGCAGTACTTC.

V is TRBV5-1 and J is TRBJ1-5, with 10 bases matching TRBD1. V shed 1 base and J 3 bases; nucleotides not matched to a gene: 10. The CDR3 has 18 amino acids. In germline, CDR1 is SGHRS, CDR2 YFSETQ. The CDR3 spells CASSLLPGTGVSNQPQHF. The CDR3 DNA sequence: TGCGCCAGCAGCTTGCTTCCCGGGACAGGGGTCTCCAATCAGCCCCAGCATTTT.

This sequence joins TRBV7-9 and TRBJ1-1, with D perhaps matching TRBD1 (6 bases). V lost 5 bases and J 4 bases, leaving 14 bases between the germline ends. The germline gives CDR1 SEHNR, CDR2 FQNEAQ (reference sequence). The CDR3 runs to 14 residues. Written as DNA, the CDR3 is TGTGCCAGCAGCAAAGGGCAGGGGAGCACTGAAGCTTTCTTT. It yields the protein CASSKGQGSTEAFF.

The V gene is TRBV7-6, the J gene TRBJ2-5; D unclear. The germline CDR1 and CDR2 sequences are SGHVS and FNYEAQ. The CDR3 loop spans 12 amino acids. The germline V and J ends were trimmed by 5 bases and 0 bases, with 4 bases remaining between them. DNA for the CDR3: TGTGCCAGCAGCCCGTACCAAGAGACCCAGTACTTC. Translating gives CASSPYQETQYF.

This clone was observed once. This chain connects TRBV4-1 to TRBJ2-1; 8 bases match TRBD1. CDR3 size: 16 residues. Trimming took 6 bases from V and 5 from J; bases not matched to a gene: 12. Germline CDR1 reads MGHRA; CDR2 reads YSYEKL. This CDR3 is CASSRQGSSRNNEQFF. CDR3 nucleotides: TGCGCCAGCAGTCGACAGGGGTCCAGTCGGAACAATGAGCAGTTCTTC.

The rearrangement links TRBV29-1 to TRBJ2-7; D not certain. Germline values: CDR1 SQVTM, CDR2 ANQGSEA. The CDR3 loop spans 13 amino acids. V lost 7 bases, J lost 4 bases, and 17 bases lay in between. Here the CDR3 DNA reads TGCAGCGGCACCCTCCCACATGGTTACGAGCAGTACTTC. Translating gives CSGTLPHGYEQYF.

The J gene is TRBJ2-1, the V gene TRBV5-1; D unresolved. CDR3 length equals 11 residues. Trimming stripped 5 bases from V and 6 bases from J, with 6 bases between. Germline V gene data show CDR1 as SGHRS and CDR2 as YFSETQ. The CDR3 nucleotides are TGCGCCAGCAGAAGAGGCAATGAGCAGTTCTTC. Translated: CASRRGNEQFF. Complete variable domain (other parts from reference TRBV5-1 and TRBJ2-1): KAGVTQTPRYLIKTRGQQVTLSCSPISGHRSVSWYQQTPGQGLQFLFEYFSETQRNKGNFPGRFSGRQFSNSRSEMNVSTLELGDSALYLCASRRGNEQFFGPGTRLTVL.

The chain joins TRBV5-1 to TRBJ2-1; TRBD1 might be the D (6 bases). The CDR3 loop spans 14 amino acids. V lost 3 bases, J lost 6 bases, and 13 bases lay in between. The germline gives CDR1 SGHRS, CDR2 YFSETQ. DNA for the CDR3: TGCGCCAGCAGCTATGGGGGCCTCTCCAATGAGCAGTTCTTC. It translates to CASSYGGLSNEQFF.

The chain joins TRBV27 to TRBJ2-5; D might be TRBD2 (6 bases). The J call may not be correct, given that the DNA end is closer to TRBJ2-7. The V gene's germline CDR1 is MNHEY and CDR2 SMNVEV (reference sequence). The length of the CDR3 is 14 residues. The CDR3 coding sequence is TGTGCCAGCAGTCTCTTTGGGACTGGCTACGAGCAGTACTTC. This translates into CASSLFGTGYEQYF.

The chain is built from TRBV5-4 and TRBJ2-5; 11 bases fit TRBD2. Germline CDR1 reads SGHNT; CDR2 reads YYREEE (reference sequence). The CDR3 is 15 residues long. Unmatched junction bases numbered 2, after V lost 2 bases and J lost 2 bases. CDR3 protein: CASSFRLAGQETQYF. The CDR3 DNA reads TGTGCCAGCAGCTTCAGACTAGCGGGACAAGAGACCCAGTACTTC.